This TCR beta chain came from a study of blood T cell repertoires in COVID-19. As handled by the study authors: Estimation of nucleated cell counts relied on the amplification of reference gene primers. The table came from immunoSEQ multiplex PCR; TCRdb's copy has only in-frame clones and leaves some out. V and J calls and clone size are those listed in that table; D and trimming were worked out from the DNA. The sample lists about 210,000 clones; 75% to 85% were seen once. The germline V gene encodes CDR1 MGHRA and CDR2 YSYEKL. The length of the CDR3 is 16 residues. V dropped 0 bases and J dropped 4 bases, with 13 bases sitting between them.

Sequencing input: peripheral blood. V and J are TRBV4-1 and TRBJ1-5, with a tentative D call TRBD1 (5 bases). This clonotype originated in a man aged 50 to 59 with active or convalescent COVID-19. CDR3 coding DNA: TGCGCCAGCAGCCAAGATTGGGGGAGGGGTAATCAGCCCCAGCATTTT. The encoded protein is CASSQDWGRGNQPQHF.